This T cell receptor beta chain was sequenced for a study of blood T cell repertoires in COVID-19. Study in general: T cells, B-cell-depleted T cells, or PBMCs supplied cDNA or gDNA.

Germline V lookup: CDR1 MNHEY, CDR2 SVGAGI. The CDR3 covers 15 residues. V lost 7 bases and J 7 bases, leaving 19 bases between the germline ends. The assay was immunoSEQ multiplex PCR, and TCRdb's table has in-frame clones only and misses some. The sample consists of 120,000 to 150,000 clones, about 88% of them appearing once. The V and J genes are TRBV6-5 and TRBJ2-2, with a weak D call TRBD2 (6 bases). The TCR comes from a human donor with acute or convalescent COVID-19. The donor label of this sample is uncertain. Sequencing was performed on peripheral blood. This CDR3 is CASKGTSLRGGELFF. The CDR3 nucleotides are TGTGCCAGCAAAGGGACTTCTCTGAGGGGCGGGGAGCTGTTTTTT.